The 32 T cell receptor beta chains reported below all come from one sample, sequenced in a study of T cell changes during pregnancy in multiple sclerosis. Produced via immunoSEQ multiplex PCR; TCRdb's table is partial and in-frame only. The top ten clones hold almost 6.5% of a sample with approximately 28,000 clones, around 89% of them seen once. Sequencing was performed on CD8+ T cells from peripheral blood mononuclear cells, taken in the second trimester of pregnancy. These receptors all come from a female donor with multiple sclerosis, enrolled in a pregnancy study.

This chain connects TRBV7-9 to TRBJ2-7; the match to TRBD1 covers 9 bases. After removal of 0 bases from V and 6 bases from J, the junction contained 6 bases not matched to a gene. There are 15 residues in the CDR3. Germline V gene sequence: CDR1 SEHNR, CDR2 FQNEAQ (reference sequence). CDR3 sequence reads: CASSLAGTGYFEQYF. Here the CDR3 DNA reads TGTGCCAGCAGCTTAGCGGGGACAGGGTACTTCGAGCAGTACTTC.

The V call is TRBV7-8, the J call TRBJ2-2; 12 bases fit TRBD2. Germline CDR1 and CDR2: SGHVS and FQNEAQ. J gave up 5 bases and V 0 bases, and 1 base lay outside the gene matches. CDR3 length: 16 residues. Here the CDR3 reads CASSLATSGRTGELFF. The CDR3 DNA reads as TGTGCCAGCAGCTTAGCAACTAGCGGGAGGACCGGGGAGCTGTTTTTT. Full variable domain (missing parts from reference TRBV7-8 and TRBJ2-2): GAGVSQSPRYKVAKRGQDVALRCDPISGHVSLFWYQQALGQGPEFLTYFQNEAQLDKSGLPSDRFFAERPEGSVSTLKIQRTQQEDSAVYLCASSLATSGRTGELFFGEGSRLTVL.

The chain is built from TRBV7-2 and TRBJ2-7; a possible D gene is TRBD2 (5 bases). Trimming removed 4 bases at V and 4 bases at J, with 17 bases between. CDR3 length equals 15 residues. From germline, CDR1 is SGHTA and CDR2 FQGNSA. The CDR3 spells CASSSTKDFTYEQYF. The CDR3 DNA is TGTGCCAGCAGCTCCACGAAGGACTTTACGTACGAGCAGTACTTC.

As DNA, the CDR3 is TGTGCCAGCAGCCAAACTGCAACTAATGAAAAACTGTTTTTT. Its translation: CASSQTATNEKLFF. This sequence joins TRBV4-2 and TRBJ1-4, with unresolved D. The CDR3 is 14 residues long. Germline lookup yields CDR1 LGHNA and CDR2 YNFKEQ. V dropped 2 bases and J dropped 0 bases, with 4 bases sitting between them.

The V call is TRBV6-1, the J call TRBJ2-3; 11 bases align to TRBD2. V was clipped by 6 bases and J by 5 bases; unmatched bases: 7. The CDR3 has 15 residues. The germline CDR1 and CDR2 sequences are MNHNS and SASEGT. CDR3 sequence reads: CASSDLAGGKDTQYF. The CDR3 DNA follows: TGTGCCAGCAGCGATCTAGCGGGAGGAAAAGATACGCAGTATTTT.

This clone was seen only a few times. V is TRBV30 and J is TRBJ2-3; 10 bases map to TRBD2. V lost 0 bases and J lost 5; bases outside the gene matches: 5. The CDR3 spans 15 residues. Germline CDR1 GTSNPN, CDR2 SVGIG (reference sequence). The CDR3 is CAWSVLAGARDTQYF. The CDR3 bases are TGTGCCTGGAGTGTCCTAGCGGGAGCCCGAGATACGCAGTATTTT.

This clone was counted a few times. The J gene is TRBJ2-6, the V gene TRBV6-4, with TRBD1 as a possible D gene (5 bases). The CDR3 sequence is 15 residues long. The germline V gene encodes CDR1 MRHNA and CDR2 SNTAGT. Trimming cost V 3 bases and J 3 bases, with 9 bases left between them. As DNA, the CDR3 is TGTGCCAGCAGTGAAAGGGGTGGTGGGGCCAACGTCCTGACTTTC. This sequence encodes CASSERGGGANVLTF.

The CDR3 region is CASSLRVGGGTPRANVLTF. The CDR3 DNA sequence: TGTGCCAGCAGCCTTCGGGTCGGGGGGGGCACTCCTCGGGCCAACGTCCTGACTTTC. The J gene is TRBJ2-6, the V gene TRBV16, with TRBD2 matching 8 bases. Germline CDR1 is KGHSY and CDR2 is FQNENV. The CDR3 spans 19 residues. V shed 4 bases and J 5 bases; nucleotides not matched to a gene: 16.

The CDR3 sequence: CSVEVPSSYEQYF. The CDR3 DNA is TGCAGCGTTGAAGTTCCCAGCTCCTACGAGCAGTACTTC. The chain recombines TRBV29-1 with TRBJ2-7; no clear D. From germline, CDR1 is SQVTM and CDR2 ANQGSEA. Trimming took 1 base from V and 0 from J, leaving 7 bases between them. This CDR3 comprises 13 residues.

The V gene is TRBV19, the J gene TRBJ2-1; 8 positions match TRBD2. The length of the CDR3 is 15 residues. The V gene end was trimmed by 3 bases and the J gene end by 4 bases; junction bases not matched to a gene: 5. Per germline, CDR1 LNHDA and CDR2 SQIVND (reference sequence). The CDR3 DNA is TGTGCCAGTAGTATTTCGGGAGGGCGATACAATGAGCAGTTCTTC. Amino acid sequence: CASSISGGRYNEQFF.

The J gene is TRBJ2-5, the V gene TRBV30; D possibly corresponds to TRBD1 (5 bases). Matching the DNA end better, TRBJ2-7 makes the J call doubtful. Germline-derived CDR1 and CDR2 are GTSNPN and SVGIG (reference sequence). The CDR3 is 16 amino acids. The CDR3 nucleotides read TGTGCCTGGAGTGCCAGGGTCAGCGCGAGCCGTTACGAGCAGTACTTC. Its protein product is CAWSARVSASRYEQYF.

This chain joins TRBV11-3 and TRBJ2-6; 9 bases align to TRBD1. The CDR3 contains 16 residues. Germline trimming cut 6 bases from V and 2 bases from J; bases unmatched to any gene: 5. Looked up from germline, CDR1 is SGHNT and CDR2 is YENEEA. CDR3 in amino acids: CASRDRGGAGANVLTF. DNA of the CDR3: TGTGCCAGCAGGGACAGGGGAGGCGCTGGGGCCAACGTCCTGACTTTC.

The CDR3 here is CASTSAGNTEAFF. CDR3 in DNA: TGTGCCAGTACCTCAGCGGGGAACACTGAAGCTTTCTTT. The chain links TRBV19 to TRBJ1-1; D ambiguous. The CDR3 spans 13 residues. The V end was cut by 7 bases, the J end by 1 base, with 10 bases between. Germline CDR1 reads LNHDA; CDR2 reads SQIVND (reference sequence). Full variable domain (outside the CDR3, taken from reference TRBV19 and TRBJ1-1): DGGITQSPKYLFRKEGQNVTLSCEQNLNHDAMYWYRQDPGQGLRLIYYSQIVNDFQKGDIAEGYSVSREKKESFPLTVTSAQKNPTAFYLCASTSAGNTEAFFGQGTRLTVV.

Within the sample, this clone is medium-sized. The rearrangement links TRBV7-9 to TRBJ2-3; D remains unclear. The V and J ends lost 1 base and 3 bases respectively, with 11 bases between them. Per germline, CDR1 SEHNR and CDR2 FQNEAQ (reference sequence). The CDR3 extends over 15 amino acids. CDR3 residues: CASSLVSMTTDTQYF. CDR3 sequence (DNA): TGTGCCAGCAGCTTAGTGAGTATGACAACAGATACGCAGTATTTT. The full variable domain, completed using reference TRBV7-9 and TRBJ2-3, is DTGVSQNPRHKITKRGQNVTFRCDPISEHNRLYWYRQTLGQGPEFLTYFQNEAQLEKSRLLSDRFSAERPKGSFSTLEIQRTEQGDSAMYLCASSLVSMTTDTQYFGPGTRLTVL.

The CDR3 region is CASSWLAEPTGDTQYF. In nucleotides, the CDR3 is TGTGCCAGCAGTTGGCTAGCGGAGCCCACTGGAGATACGCAGTATTTT. The rearrangement links TRBV6-6 to TRBJ2-3; 7 bases map to TRBD2. Unmatched junction bases numbered 12, after V lost 4 bases and J lost 5 bases. The germline V gene encodes CDR1 MNHNY and CDR2 SVGAGI (reference sequence). The CDR3 is 16 residues long.

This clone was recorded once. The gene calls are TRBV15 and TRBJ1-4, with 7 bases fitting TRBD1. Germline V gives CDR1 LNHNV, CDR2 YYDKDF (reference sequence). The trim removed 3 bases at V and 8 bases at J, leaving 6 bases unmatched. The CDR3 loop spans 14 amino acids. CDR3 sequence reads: CATSRRQGREKLFF. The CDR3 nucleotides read TGTGCCACCAGCAGGAGACAGGGAAGGGAAAAACTGTTTTTT.

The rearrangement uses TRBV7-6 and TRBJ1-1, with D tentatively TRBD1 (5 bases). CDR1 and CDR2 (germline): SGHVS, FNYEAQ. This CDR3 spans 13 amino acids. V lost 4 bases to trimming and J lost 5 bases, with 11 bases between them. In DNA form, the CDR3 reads TGTGCCAGCAGCTGGGGGAGGGAGACTGAAGCTTTCTTT. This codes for CASSWGRETEAFF.

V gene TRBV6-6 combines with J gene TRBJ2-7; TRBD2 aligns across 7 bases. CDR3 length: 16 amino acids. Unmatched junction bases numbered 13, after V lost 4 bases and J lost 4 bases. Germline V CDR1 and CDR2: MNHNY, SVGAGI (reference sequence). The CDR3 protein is CASSWELGLLRYEQYF. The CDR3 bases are TGTGCCAGCAGTTGGGAGTTGGGACTACTCAGGTACGAGCAGTACTTC.

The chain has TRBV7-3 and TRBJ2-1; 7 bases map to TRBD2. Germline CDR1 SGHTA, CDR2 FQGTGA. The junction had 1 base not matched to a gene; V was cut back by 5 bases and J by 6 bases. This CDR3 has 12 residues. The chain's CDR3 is CASSGRGNEQFF. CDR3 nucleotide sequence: TGTGCCAGCAGCGGGAGGGGCAATGAGCAGTTCTTC. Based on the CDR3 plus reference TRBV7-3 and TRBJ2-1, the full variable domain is GAGVSQTPSNKVTEKGKYVELRCDPISGHTALYWYRQSLGQGPEFLIYFQGTGAADDSGLPNDRFFAVRPEGSVSTLKIQRTERGDSAVYLCASSGRGNEQFFGPGTRLTVL.

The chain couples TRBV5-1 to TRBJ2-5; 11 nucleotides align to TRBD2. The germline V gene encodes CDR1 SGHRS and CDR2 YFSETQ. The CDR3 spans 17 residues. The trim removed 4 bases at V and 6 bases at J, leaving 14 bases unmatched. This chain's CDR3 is CASSQSGTSGLKKTQYF. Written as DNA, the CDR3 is TGCGCCAGCAGCCAGTCCGGGACTAGCGGCCTAAAAAAGACCCAGTACTTC.

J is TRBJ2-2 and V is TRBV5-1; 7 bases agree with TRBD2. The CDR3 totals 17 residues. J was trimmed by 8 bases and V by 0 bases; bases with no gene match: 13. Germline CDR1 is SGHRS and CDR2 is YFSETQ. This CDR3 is CASSLAPGRAAAGELFF. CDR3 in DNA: TGCGCCAGCAGCTTGGCGCCGGGGAGGGCCGCAGCTGGGGAGCTGTTTTTT.

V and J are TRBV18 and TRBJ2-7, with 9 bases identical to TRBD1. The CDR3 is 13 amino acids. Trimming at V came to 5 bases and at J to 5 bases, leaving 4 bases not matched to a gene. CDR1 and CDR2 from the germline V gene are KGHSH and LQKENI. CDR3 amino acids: CASSMDRGDEQYF. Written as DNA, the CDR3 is TGTGCCAGCTCAATGGACAGGGGCGACGAGCAGTACTTC.

The CDR3 spells CASSLSYEQYF. The CDR3 nucleotides read TGTGCCAGCAGCCTCTCCTACGAGCAGTACTTC. The chain joins TRBV7-2 to TRBJ2-7; D gene ambiguous. CDR3 length equals 11 residues. Germline V lookup: CDR1 SGHTA, CDR2 FQGNSA. Trimming took off 5 bases at V and 0 bases at J, with 2 bases between the two ends.

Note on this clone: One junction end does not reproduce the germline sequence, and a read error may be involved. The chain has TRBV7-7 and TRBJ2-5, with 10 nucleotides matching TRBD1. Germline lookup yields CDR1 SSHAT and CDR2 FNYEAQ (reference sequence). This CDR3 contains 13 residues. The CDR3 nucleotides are TGTGCTAGCAGCAGGACAGGGGGAGAGACCCAGTACTTC. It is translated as CASSRTGGETQYF.

CDR3: CASSVSGANTGELFF. CDR3 sequence (DNA): TGTGCCAGCAGCGTAAGCGGGGCGAACACCGGGGAGCTGTTTTTT. The gene calls are TRBV9 and TRBJ2-2, with 7 nucleotides matching TRBD2. The ends lost 1 base at V and 0 bases at J; junction bases unmatched: 0. CDR3 size: 15 residues. Germline CDR1 reads SGDLS; CDR2 reads YYNGEE. Supplemented by reference TRBV9 and TRBJ2-2, the full variable domain reads DSGVTQTPKHLITATGQRVTLRCSPRSGDLSVYWYQQSLDQGLQFLIQYYNGEERAKGNILERFSAQQFPDLHSELNLSSLELGDSALYFCASSVSGANTGELFFGEGSRLTVL.

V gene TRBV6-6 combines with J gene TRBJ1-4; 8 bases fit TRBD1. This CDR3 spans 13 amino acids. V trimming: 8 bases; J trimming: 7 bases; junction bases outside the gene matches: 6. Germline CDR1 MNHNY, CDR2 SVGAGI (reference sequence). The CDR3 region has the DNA TGTGCCAGCTTCGGACAGGGTGTTGAAAAACTGTTTTTT. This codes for CASFGQGVEKLFF.

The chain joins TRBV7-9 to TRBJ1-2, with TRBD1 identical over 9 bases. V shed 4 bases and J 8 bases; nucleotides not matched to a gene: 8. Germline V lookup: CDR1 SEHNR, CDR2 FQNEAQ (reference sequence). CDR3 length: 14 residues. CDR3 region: CASSSGQGLPGYTF. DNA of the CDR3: TGTGCCAGCAGCTCGGGACAGGGATTACCAGGCTACACCTTC.

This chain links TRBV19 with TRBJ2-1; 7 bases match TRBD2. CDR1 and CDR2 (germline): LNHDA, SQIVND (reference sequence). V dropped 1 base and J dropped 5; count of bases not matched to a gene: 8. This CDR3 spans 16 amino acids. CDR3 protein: CASSIGILRENNEQFF. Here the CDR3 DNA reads TGTGCCAGTAGTATAGGGATTTTGCGGGAGAACAATGAGCAGTTCTTC.

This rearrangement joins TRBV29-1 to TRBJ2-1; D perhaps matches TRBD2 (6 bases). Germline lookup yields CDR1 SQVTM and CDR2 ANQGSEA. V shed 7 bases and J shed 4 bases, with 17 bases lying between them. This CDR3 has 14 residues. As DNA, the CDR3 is TGCAGCGGTTCCGGGACTTCCATGTACAATGAGCAGTTCTTC. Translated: CSGSGTSMYNEQFF.

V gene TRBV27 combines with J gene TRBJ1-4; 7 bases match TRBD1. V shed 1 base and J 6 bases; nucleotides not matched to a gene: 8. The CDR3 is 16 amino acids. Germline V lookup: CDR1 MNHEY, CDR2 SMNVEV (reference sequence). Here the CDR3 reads CASSLLGEQGYEKLFF. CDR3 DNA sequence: TGTGCCAGCAGTTTATTAGGAGAACAGGGGTATGAAAAACTGTTTTTT.

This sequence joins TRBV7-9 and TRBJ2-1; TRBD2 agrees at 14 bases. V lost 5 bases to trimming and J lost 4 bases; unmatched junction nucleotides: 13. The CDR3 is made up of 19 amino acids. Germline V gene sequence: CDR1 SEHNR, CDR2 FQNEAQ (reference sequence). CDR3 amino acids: CASSGERLAGGHTYNEQFF. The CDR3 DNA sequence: TGTGCCAGCAGCGGGGAAAGACTAGCGGGAGGGCATACTTACAATGAGCAGTTCTTC.

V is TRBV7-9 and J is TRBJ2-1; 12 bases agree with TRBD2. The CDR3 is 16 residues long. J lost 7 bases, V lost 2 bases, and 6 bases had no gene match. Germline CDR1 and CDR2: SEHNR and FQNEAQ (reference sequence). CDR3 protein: CASSLLTSGSHNEQFF. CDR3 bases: TGTGCCAGCAGCTTACTGACTAGCGGGAGTCATAATGAGCAGTTCTTC.